One sample yielded the 20 T cell receptor beta chains listed below, sequenced in a study of shared clonotypes between healthy human individuals. Only in-frame clones appear in the TCRdb table, and some are missing; sequencing was by immunoSEQ multiplex PCR. The table lists around 940,000 clones, more than 75% of them singletons. The sample consisted of memory CD4+ T cells sorted from blood. Subset in this sample: CD45RA-negative fraction. Source of these receptors: a young man in good health.

V is TRBV6-5 and J is TRBJ1-2, with TRBD1 matching 9 bases. Germline loops: CDR1 MNHEY, CDR2 SVGAGI. The CDR3 extends over 14 amino acids. J lost 8 bases, V lost 4 bases, and 8 bases had no gene match. CDR3 loop: CASSSWDRANGYTF. In DNA form, the CDR3 reads TGTGCCAGCAGTTCGTGGGACAGGGCAAACGGCTACACCTTC.

This clone was counted a single time. This chain links TRBV28 with TRBJ1-2, with TRBD1 as a possible D gene (5 bases). Germline CDR1 MDHEN, CDR2 SYDVKM. Trimming removed 2 bases at V and 7 bases at J, with 14 bases between. The CDR3 runs 14 residues. CDR3 nucleotide sequence: TGTGCCAGCAGTTTAGGCCAGGGTACGATTGGCTACACCTTC. Its protein is CASSLGQGTIGYTF.

Points on this clone: Within the sample, other DNA sequences also encode this same CDR3. The chain joins TRBV9 to TRBJ2-7; 8 bases map to TRBD2. The V gene end was trimmed by 0 bases and the J gene end by 3 bases; junction bases not matched to a gene: 2. The CDR3 is made up of 14 amino acids. The V gene's germline CDR1 is SGDLS and CDR2 YYNGEE. CDR3: CASSVEGTSYEQYF. For the CDR3, the DNA is TGTGCCAGCAGCGTAGAGGGGACTAGCTACGAGCAGTACTTC.

The CDR3 loop is CASKRGPGELFF. The CDR3, as DNA: TGCGCCAGCAAACGAGGTCCCGGGGAGCTGTTTTTT. The chain employs TRBV5-1 and TRBJ2-2; D not resolved. CDR1 is SGHRS, CDR2 YFSETQ, per germline. Trimming shortened V by 6 bases and J by 6 bases, and 9 bases separated the two germline ends. This CDR3 has 12 amino acids.

The chain recombines TRBV21-1 with TRBJ2-7; the table assigns TRBD1, which was not confirmed against the DNA. TRBV21-1 is an annotated pseudogene. CDR3 length: 17 residues. The CDR3 region has the DNA TGTGCCAGCAGCAAAGTCAACGGACTCAGGGGGTCCTACGAGCAGTACTTC. This codes for CASSKVNGLRGSYEQYF.

This clone has ten or more counts. The chain has TRBV20-1 and TRBJ2-5; D not certain. Trimming shortened V by 3 bases and J by 7 bases, and 6 bases separated the two germline ends. CDR3 length: 10 amino acids. Germline CDR1 and CDR2: DFQATT and SNEGSKA (reference sequence). CDR3 sequence (DNA): TGCAGTGCTAGTACGGGGACCCAGTACTTC. It encodes CSASTGTQYF.

The genes are TRBV10-3 and TRBJ2-1; weak D call: TRBD2 (5 bases). Trimming took off 2 bases at V and 7 bases at J, with 9 bases between the two ends. The CDR3 loop spans 13 amino acids. Germline CDR1 is ENHRY and CDR2 is SYGVKD. This CDR3 reads CAISESSGNEQFF. CDR3 in DNA: TGTGCCATCAGTGAGAGCTCGGGGAATGAGCAGTTCTTC.

The rearrangement links TRBV21-1 to TRBJ1-2. TRBV21-1 is an annotated pseudogene. The CDR3 has 17 amino acids. CDR3 sequence: CASSKASVLLRGGGYTF. The CDR3 DNA reads TGTGCCAGCAGCAAAGCCTCAGTACTTTTGAGGGGAGGTGGCTACACCTTC.

Turning to this clone: Other DNA sequences in this specimen translate into the identical CDR3. DNA for the CDR3: TGCGCCAGCAGCTTAGGCACTAGCACAGATACGCAGTATTTT. Protein product: CASSLGTSTDTQYF. This chain uses TRBV5-1 with TRBJ2-3; no clear D. Germline CDR1 and CDR2: SGHRS and YFSETQ. Trimming cost V 2 bases and J 0 bases, with 7 bases left between them. The CDR3 runs to 14 residues.

The gene calls are TRBV4-3 and TRBJ2-7; D possibly corresponds to TRBD2 (6 bases). The CDR3 spans 17 residues. The V and J ends lost 0 bases and 6 bases respectively, with 21 bases between them. Germline CDR1 LGHNA, CDR2 YSLEER. The CDR3 sequence: CASSQDPPQTRPAEQYF. Written as DNA, the CDR3 is TGCGCCAGCAGCCAAGACCCTCCCCAGACTAGACCGGCCGAGCAGTACTTC.

This chain links TRBV18 with TRBJ2-2, with TRBD2 as a possible D gene (5 bases). Germline V gene sequence: CDR1 KGHSH, CDR2 LQKENI. The length of the CDR3 is 14 residues. The germline V and J ends were trimmed by 2 bases and 6 bases, with 10 bases remaining between them. CDR3 coding DNA: TGTGCCAGCTCACCATCGAGGGAGCCCGGGGAGCTGTTTTTT. Amino acids: CASSPSREPGELFF.

This chain joins TRBV6-5 and TRBJ1-1; D call uncertain. The CDR3 length is 15 residues. Per the germline V gene, CDR1 is MNHEY and CDR2 is SVGAGI. V was cut by 0 bases and J by 2 bases, with 10 bases left in between. CDR3 nucleotide sequence: TGTGCCAGCAGTTACTCGATTGCAGGTAACACTGAAGCTTTCTTT. Translating gives CASSYSIAGNTEAFF.

The chain employs TRBV7-2 and TRBJ1-2; TRBD1 might be the D (5 bases). Looked up from germline, CDR1 is SGHTA and CDR2 is FQGNSA. The V gene lost 0 bases and the J gene lost 7 bases, with 15 bases spanning the gap. The CDR3 runs to 15 residues. The chain's CDR3 is CASSLAGGTPGGYTF. CDR3 nucleotide sequence: TGTGCCAGCAGCTTAGCGGGGGGGACCCCCGGTGGCTACACCTTC.

The chain has TRBV5-1 and TRBJ1-1, with D perhaps TRBD1 (5 bases). This CDR3 spans 15 amino acids. V was trimmed by 4 bases and J by 2 bases, leaving 15 bases between them. Germline CDR1 reads SGHRS; CDR2 reads YFSETQ. CDR3 sequence reads: CASSPVGGDNTEAFF. CDR3 nucleotide sequence: TGCGCCAGCAGCCCCGTGGGGGGGGATAACACTGAAGCTTTCTTT.

The rearrangement uses TRBV14 and TRBJ2-1; D may be TRBD2 (5 bases). CDR1 is SGHDN, CDR2 FVKESK, per germline. This CDR3 is 14 amino acids long. V gave up 4 bases and J gave up 3 bases, with 10 bases separating them. The CDR3 nucleotides read TGTGCCAGCAGCCGGGCTAGCATCTACAATGAGCAGTTCTTC. Translation gives CASSRASIYNEQFF.

This rearrangement joins TRBV29-1 to TRBJ1-2; 9 bases align to TRBD1. This CDR3 comprises 16 residues. V lost 6 bases to trimming and J lost 0 bases; unmatched junction nucleotides: 11. The V gene's germline CDR1 is SQVTM and CDR2 ANQGSEA. CDR3 protein: CSVTGTGHTPNYGYTF. The CDR3 region has the DNA TGCAGCGTAACCGGGACAGGGCATACCCCTAACTATGGCTACACCTTC.

This clone was recorded only once. The CDR3 region has the DNA TGTGCCAGCAGCTTACGAGGGGCGGGCACCGGGGAGCTGTTTTTT. Translating it yields CASSLRGAGTGELFF. The genes are TRBV11-3 and TRBJ2-2, with D possibly called TRBD1 or TRBD2 (5 bases each). CDR1 SGHNT and CDR2 YENEEA come from the germline V gene. This CDR3 region has 15 residues. With 2 bases removed from V and 4 bases from J, the gap between germline ends came to 11 bases.

The chain joins TRBV2 to TRBJ2-1; 7 bases agree with TRBD2. After removal of 8 bases from V and 5 bases from J, the junction contained 9 bases not matched to a gene. The CDR3 extends over 14 amino acids. Germline CDR1 reads SNHLY; CDR2 reads FYNNEI. CDR3: CASRGGDRHNEQFF. CDR3 DNA: TGTGCCAGCCGTGGGGGGGACCGGCACAATGAGCAGTTCTTC.

The J gene is TRBJ1-3, the V gene TRBV10-2; TRBD1 aligns across 7 bases. The J segment lost 0 bases and the V segment lost 2 bases, leaving 4 bases of the junction unmatched. The CDR3 totals 16 residues. Germline CDR1 WSHSY, CDR2 SAAADI. The CDR3 sequence is CASSEPRDSSGNTIYF. CDR3 sequence (DNA): TGCGCCAGCAGTGAGCCCCGGGACAGCTCTGGAAACACCATATATTTT.

Here the CDR3 DNA reads TGTGCCAGCAGTGAAAAACGGAAAGAGACCCAGTACTTC. Protein product: CASSEKRKETQYF. This sequence joins TRBV2 and TRBJ2-5; no clear D gene. Germline loops: CDR1 SNHLY, CDR2 FYNNEI. Trimming shortened V by 2 bases and J by 3 bases, and 7 bases separated the two germline ends. The CDR3 spans 13 residues.